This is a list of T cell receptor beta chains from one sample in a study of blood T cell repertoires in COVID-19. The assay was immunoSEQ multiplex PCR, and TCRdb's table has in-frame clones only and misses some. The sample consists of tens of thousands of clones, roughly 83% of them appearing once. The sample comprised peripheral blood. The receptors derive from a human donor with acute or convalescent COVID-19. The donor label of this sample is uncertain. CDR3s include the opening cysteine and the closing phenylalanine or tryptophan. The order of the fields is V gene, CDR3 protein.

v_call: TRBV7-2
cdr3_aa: CASSFSGTGVYNEQFF

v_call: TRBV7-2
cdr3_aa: CASSPSQGLGYGYTF

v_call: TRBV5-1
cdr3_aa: CASSVHRRAGANVLTF

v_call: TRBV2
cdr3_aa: CASRPGQGNYEQYF

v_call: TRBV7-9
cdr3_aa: CASSPRHQAPAKNIQYF

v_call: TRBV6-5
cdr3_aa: CASGGLGLTGELFF

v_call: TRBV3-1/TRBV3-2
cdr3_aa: CASSLGLAVYEQYF

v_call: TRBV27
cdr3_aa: CASSFGIYSYGYTF

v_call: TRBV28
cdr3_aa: CASSLPSPGSSYNEQFF

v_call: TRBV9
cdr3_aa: CASSVEQGGTNEKLFF

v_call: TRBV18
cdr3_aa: CASSPATVGNTIYF

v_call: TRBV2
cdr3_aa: CASSLGTSGRAGTDTQYF

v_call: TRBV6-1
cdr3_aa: CASSEGGGTYNEQFF

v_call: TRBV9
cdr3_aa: CARRSTLRQGGGNQPQHF

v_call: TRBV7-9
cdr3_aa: CASSLAGGNYGYTF